This T cell receptor beta chain was recovered during a study of molecular identifiers for immune sequencing clone quantification. For this clonotype: Its antigen remains unidentified.

Study findings and constraints: Jurkat TCR RNA from one cell was spiked into about 1 million naive cells, and it was reportedly detectable there.

Naive CD8 T cells, phenotype CD8+CD4-CCR7+CD45RA+, were sorted. CDR1 is LGHNA, CDR2 YSLEER, per germline. V shed 0 bases and J shed 1 base, with 15 bases lying between them. The CDR3 loop spans 18 amino acids. TCRdb redid the calling of the PCR reads with MiXCR, one entry per CDR3 protein. The profile covers approximately 550,000 distinct CDR3 sequences, with about 26% appearing a single time and approximately 0.8% taken by the ten largest. This clonotype originated in a human donor in good health. Some libraries in this study had Jurkat cell RNA spiked in. The material sequenced was naive CD8+ T cells from blood, with Jurkat cell RNA spiked in. Subset noted: FACS-sorted CD8+CD4-CCR7+CD45RA+ naive T cells. The genes are TRBV4-3 and TRBJ2-2; maybe TRBD1 (5 bases). CDR3 in DNA: TGCGCCAGCAGCCAAGAAAGGTTAGGGGTCAAGAACACCGGGGAGCTGTTTTTT. This sequence encodes CASSQERLGVKNTGELFF.